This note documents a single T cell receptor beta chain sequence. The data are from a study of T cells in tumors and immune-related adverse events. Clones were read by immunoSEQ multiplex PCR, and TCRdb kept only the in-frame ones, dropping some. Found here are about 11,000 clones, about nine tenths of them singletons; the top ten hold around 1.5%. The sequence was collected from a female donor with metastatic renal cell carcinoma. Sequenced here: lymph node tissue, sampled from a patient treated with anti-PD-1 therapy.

The CDR3 is CASSSISTDGYTF. CDR3 nucleotides: TGTGCCAGCAGTTCCATATCGACGGATGGCTACACCTTC. This chain joins TRBV6-5 and TRBJ1-2; no reliable D call. This CDR3 has 13 residues. In germline, CDR1 is MNHEY, CDR2 SVGAGI. Trimming cost V 4 bases and J 6 bases, with 12 bases left between them.